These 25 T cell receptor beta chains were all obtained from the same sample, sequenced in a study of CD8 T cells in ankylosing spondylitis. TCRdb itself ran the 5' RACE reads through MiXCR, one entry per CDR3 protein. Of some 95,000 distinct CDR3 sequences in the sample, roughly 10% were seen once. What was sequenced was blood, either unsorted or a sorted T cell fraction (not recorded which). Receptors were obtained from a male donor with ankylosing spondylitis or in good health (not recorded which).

The CDR3 DNA reads TGTGCCTGGACCGGGACAGGGAACAATCAGCCCCAGCATTTT. This sequence encodes CAWTGTGNNQPQHF. The J gene is TRBJ1-5, the V gene TRBV30; 9 bases line up with TRBD1. Germline CDR1 is GTSNPN and CDR2 is SVGIG (reference sequence). V lost 4 bases, J lost 3 bases, and 4 bases stayed unmatched. This CDR3 contains 14 residues.

The CDR3 here is CASSLRGGNTEAFF. In DNA form, the CDR3 reads TGTGCCAGCAGCTTGAGGGGGGGGAACACTGAAGCTTTCTTT. The chain combines TRBV11-3 with TRBJ1-1, with D possibly TRBD1 on 6 matching bases. Trimming cost V 3 bases and J 1 base, with 9 bases left between them. In germline, CDR1 is SGHNT, CDR2 YENEEA. This CDR3 spans 14 amino acids.

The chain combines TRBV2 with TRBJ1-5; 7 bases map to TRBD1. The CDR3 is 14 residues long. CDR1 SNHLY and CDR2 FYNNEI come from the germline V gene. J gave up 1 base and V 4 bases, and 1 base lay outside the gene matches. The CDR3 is CASSGDRSNQPQHF. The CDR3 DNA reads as TGTGCCAGCAGTGGGGACAGAAGCAATCAGCCCCAGCATTTT.

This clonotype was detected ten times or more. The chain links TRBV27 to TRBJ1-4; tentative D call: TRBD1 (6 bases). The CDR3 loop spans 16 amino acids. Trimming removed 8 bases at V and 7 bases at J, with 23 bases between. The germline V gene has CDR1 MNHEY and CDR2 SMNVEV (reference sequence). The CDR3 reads CASGRVLGGAGEKLFF. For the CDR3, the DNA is TGTGCCAGCGGTCGCGTGTTGGGGGGCGCGGGTGAAAAACTGTTTTTT. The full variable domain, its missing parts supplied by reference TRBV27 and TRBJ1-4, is EAQVTQNPRYLITVTGKKLTVTCSQNMNHEYMSWYRQDPGLGLRQIYYSMNVEVTDKGDVPEGYKVSRKEKRNFPLILESPSPNQTSLYFCASGRVLGGAGEKLFFGSGTQLSVL.

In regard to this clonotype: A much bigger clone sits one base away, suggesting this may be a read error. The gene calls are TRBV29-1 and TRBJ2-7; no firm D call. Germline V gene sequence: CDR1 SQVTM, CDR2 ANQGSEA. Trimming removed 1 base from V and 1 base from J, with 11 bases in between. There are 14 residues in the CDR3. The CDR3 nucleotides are TGCAGCGTTGAAGGGGCTCCACTTTCCTACGAGCAGTACTTC. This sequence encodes CSVEGAPLSYEQYF.

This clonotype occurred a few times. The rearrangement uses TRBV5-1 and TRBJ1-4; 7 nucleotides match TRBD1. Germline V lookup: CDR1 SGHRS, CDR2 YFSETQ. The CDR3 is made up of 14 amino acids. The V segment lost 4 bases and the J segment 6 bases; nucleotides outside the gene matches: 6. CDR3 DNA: TGCGCCAGCAGCCAGGGGGGCATCGATGAAAAACTGTTTTTT. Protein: CASSQGGIDEKLFF.

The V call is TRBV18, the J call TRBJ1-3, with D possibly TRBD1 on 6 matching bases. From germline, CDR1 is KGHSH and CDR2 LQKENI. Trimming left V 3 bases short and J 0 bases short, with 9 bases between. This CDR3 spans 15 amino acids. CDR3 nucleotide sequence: TGTGCCAGCTCACCCTGGACAGTCTCTGGAAACACCATATATTTT. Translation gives CASSPWTVSGNTIYF.

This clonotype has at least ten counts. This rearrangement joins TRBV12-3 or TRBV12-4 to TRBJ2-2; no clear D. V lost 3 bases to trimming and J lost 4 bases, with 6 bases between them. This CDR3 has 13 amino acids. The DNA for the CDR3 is TGTGCCAGCAGTTTTATTAGCACCGGGGAGCTGTTTTTT. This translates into CASSFISTGELFF.

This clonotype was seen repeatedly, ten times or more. Here the CDR3 reads CASSYSQGSTEAFF. The CDR3 DNA follows: TGTGCCAGCAGTTACTCACAGGGGTCCACTGAAGCTTTCTTT. This sequence joins TRBV6-5 and TRBJ1-1; TRBD1 matches 7 bases. The germline CDR1 and CDR2 sequences are MNHEY and SVGAGI. This CDR3 spans 14 amino acids. After removal of 0 bases from V and 4 bases from J, the junction contained 2 bases not matched to a gene.

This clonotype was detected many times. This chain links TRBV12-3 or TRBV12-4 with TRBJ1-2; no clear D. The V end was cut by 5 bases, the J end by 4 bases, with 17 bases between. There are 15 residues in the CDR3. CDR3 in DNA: TGTGCCAGCAGTATTCTCCCGTACGCGGGCTATGGCTACACCTTC. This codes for CASSILPYAGYGYTF.

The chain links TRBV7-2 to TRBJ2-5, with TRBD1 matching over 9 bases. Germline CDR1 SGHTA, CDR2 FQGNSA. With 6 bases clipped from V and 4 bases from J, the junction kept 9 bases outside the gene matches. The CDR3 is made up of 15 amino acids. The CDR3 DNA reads TGTGCCAGCAGGCCCCCGGGACAGGGACGAGAGACCCAGTACTTC. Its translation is CASRPPGQGRETQYF.

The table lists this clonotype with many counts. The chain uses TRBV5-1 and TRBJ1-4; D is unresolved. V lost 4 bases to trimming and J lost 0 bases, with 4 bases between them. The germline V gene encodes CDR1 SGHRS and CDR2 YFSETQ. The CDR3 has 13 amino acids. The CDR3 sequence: CASSSPTNEKLFF. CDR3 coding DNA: TGCGCCAGCAGCAGCCCAACTAATGAAAAACTGTTTTTT.

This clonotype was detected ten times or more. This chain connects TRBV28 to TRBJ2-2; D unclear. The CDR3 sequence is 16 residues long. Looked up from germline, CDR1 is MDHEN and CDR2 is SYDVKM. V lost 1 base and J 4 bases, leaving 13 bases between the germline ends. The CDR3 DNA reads TGTGCCAGCAGTTTATCCCCCCAGGTTGGCACCGGGGAGCTGTTTTTT. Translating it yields CASSLSPQVGTGELFF.

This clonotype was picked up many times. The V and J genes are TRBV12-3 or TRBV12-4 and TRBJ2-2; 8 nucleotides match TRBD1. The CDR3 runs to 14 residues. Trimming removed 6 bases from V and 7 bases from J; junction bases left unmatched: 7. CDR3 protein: CASRGTGTIGELFF. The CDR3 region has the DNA TGTGCCAGCAGAGGGACAGGAACGATCGGGGAGCTGTTTTTT.

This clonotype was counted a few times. As DNA, the CDR3 is TGTGCCTGGAGTGCAGGCAACTATGGCTACACCTTC. Its translation is CAWSAGNYGYTF. The chain uses TRBV30 and TRBJ1-2; no clear D gene. Germline lookup yields CDR1 GTSNPN and CDR2 SVGIG (reference sequence). Deletions cut 1 base from V and 2 bases from J, with 5 bases between. The CDR3 consists of 12 residues.

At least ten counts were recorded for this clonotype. CDR3 DNA sequence: TGCGCCAGCAGCTTGGGTGTAGGGGGGGTCAATGAGCAGTTCTTC. Amino acids: CASSLGVGGVNEQFF. The chain combines TRBV5-1 with TRBJ2-1; a weak D match, TRBD2 (7 bases). Germline V CDR1 and CDR2: SGHRS, YFSETQ. The CDR3 has 15 amino acids. V dropped 0 bases and J dropped 6 bases, with 13 bases sitting between them.

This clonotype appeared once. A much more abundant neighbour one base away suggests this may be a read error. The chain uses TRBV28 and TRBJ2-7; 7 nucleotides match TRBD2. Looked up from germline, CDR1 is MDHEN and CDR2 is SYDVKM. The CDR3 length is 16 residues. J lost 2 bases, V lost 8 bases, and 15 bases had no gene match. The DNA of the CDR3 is TGTGCCAGCGCCGGGGCGGGGCGGGGGTCTACCTACGAGCAGTACTTC. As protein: CASAGAGRGSTYEQYF.

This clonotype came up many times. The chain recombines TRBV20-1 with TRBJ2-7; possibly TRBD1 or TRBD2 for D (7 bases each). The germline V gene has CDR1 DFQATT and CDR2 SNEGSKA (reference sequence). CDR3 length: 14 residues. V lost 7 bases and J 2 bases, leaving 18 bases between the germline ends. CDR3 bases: TGCAGTGTCCCAGGGGGGGGGACCACCTACGAGCAGTACTTC. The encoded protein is CSVPGGGTTYEQYF.

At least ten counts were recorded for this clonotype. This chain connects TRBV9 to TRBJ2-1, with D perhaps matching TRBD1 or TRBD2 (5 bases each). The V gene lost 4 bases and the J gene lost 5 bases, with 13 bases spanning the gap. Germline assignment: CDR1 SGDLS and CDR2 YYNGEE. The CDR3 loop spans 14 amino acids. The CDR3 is CASSPGTADNEQFF. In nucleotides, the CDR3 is TGTGCCAGCAGCCCCGGGACGGCTGACAATGAGCAGTTCTTC.

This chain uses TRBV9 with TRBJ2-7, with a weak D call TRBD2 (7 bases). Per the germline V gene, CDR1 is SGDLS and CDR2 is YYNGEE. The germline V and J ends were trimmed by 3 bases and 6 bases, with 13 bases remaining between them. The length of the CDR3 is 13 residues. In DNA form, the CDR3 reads TGTGCCAGCAGCGAGTCGGGGGGCTGCGAGCAGTACTTC. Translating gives CASSESGGCEQYF.

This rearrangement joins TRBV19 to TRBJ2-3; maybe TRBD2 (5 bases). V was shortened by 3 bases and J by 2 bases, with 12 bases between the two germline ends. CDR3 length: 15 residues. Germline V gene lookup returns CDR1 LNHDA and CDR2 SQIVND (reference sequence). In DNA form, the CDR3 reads TGTGCCAGTAGTATGGAGAGCGGTGTCACAGATACGCAGTATTTT. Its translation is CASSMESGVTDTQYF.

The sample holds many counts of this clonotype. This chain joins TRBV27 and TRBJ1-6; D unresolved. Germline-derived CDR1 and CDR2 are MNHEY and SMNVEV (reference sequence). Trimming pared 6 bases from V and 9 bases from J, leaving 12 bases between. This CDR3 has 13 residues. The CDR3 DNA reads TGTGCCAGCAGAGGGTCGGGTGTTTCACCCCTCCACTTT. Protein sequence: CASRGSGVSPLHF.

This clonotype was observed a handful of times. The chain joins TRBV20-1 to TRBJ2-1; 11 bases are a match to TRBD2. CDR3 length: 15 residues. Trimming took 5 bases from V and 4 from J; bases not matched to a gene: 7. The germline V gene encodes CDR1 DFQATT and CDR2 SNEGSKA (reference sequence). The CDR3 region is CSARGSGGVYNEQFF. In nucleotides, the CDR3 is TGCAGTGCTCGGGGTAGCGGGGGGGTGTACAATGAGCAGTTCTTC.

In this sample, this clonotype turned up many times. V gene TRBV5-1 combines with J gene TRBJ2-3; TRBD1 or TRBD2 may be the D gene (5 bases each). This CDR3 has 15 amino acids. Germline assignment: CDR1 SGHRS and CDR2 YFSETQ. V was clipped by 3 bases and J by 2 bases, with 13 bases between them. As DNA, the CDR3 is TGCGCCAGCAGCTCCGTAGGGGACGTCACAGATACGCAGTATTTT. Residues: CASSSVGDVTDTQYF.

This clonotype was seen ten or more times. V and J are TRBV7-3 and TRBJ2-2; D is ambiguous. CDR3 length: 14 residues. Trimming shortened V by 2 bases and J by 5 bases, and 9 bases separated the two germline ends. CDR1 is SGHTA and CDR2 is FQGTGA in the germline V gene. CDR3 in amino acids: CASSLLHGTGELFF. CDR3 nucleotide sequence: TGTGCCAGCAGCTTACTTCACGGAACCGGGGAGCTGTTTTTT.